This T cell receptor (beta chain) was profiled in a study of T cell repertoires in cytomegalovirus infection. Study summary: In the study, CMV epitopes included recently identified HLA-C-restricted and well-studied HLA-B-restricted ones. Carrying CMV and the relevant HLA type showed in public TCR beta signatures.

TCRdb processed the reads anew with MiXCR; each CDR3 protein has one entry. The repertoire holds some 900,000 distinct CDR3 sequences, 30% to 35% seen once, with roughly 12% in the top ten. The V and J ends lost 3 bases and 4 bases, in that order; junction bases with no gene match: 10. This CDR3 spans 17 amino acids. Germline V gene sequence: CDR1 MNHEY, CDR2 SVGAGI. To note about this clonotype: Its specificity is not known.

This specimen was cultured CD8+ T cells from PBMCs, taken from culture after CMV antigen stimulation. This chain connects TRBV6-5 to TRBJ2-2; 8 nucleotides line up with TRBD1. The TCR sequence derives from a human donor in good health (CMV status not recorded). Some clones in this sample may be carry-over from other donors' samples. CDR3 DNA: TGTGCCAGCAGTTATCTCCAGGGGGCAGCCCTCACCGGGGAGCTGTTTTTT. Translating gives CASSYLQGAALTGELFF.